This T cell receptor beta chain originates from a study of blood T cell repertoires in COVID-19. Looking at the study overall: Samples came from the United States, Italy and Spain, spanning acute and convalescent COVID-19. Nucleic acid was either cDNA or gDNA, and it came from T cells, B-cell-depleted T cells, or PBMCs.

V shed 8 bases and J 7 bases; nucleotides not matched to a gene: 6. CDR3 length equals 13 residues. Germline loops: CDR1 SGHRS, CDR2 YFSETQ. Per the study methods: Amplified reference gene primers provided the basis for estimating nucleated cell counts. Method: immunoSEQ multiplex PCR; TCRdb's copy keeps in-frame clones and lacks some. Clonal size and the V and J genes are those of that table, whereas D and trimming came from the DNA. Among about 240,000 clones listed, approximately 80% were seen once. The clonotype was recovered from a man aged 25 to 45 who had recovered from COVID-19. The material sequenced was peripheral blood. The chain combines TRBV5-1 with TRBJ2-1; 10 bases agree with TRBD1. Here the CDR3 DNA reads TGCGCCAGTCGACAGGGGGCATTTAATGAGCAGTTCTTC. This codes for CASRQGAFNEQFF.